This T cell receptor (beta chain) came from a study of T-cell memory formation after mild COVID-19. The wider study: In these data, TCR clusters were largely donor specific. Study-level results: Whether day 37 second-wave clones are SARS-CoV-2-specific was not confirmed.

This clonotype was counted a few times. Its specificity is unknown. There are 12 residues in the CDR3. After 5'RACE with constant-segment primers, TCR alpha and TCR beta cDNA libraries carrying sample barcodes and UMIs were obtained. TCRdb analysed the 5' RACE reads with MiXCR anew, one entry per CDR3 protein. The sample yields fewer than 140,000 distinct CDR3 sequences, around 15% seen once. The chain recombines TRBV21-1 with TRBJ1-2; the D call in the table, TRBD1, was not verified against the DNA. TRBV21-1 has pseudogene status. The specimen sequenced was PBMCs or a T cell subset sorted from them (not recorded which). This sequence originates from an adult woman who had mild COVID-19 (a few samples of this study predate the infection). Cell type and time point are not known. The DNA of the CDR3 is TGTGCCAGTAGGGGGCAGCTTTATGGCTACACCTTC. It translates to CASRGQLYGYTF.